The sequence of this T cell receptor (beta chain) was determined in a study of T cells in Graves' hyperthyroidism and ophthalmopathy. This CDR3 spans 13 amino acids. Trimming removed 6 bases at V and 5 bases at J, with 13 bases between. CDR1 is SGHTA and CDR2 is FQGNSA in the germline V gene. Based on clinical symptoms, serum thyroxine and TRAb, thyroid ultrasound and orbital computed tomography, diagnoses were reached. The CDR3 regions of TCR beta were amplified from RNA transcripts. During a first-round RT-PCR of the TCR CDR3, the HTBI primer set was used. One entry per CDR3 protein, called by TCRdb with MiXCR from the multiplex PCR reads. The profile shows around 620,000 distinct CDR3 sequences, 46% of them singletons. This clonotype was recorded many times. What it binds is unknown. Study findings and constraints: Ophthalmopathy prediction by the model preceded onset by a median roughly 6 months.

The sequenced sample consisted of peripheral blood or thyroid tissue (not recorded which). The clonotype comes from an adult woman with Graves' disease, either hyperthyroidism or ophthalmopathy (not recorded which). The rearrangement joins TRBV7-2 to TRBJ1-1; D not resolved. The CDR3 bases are TGTGCCAGCAGGATTACCCGGGGAACTGAAGCTTTCTTT. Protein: CASRITRGTEAFF.